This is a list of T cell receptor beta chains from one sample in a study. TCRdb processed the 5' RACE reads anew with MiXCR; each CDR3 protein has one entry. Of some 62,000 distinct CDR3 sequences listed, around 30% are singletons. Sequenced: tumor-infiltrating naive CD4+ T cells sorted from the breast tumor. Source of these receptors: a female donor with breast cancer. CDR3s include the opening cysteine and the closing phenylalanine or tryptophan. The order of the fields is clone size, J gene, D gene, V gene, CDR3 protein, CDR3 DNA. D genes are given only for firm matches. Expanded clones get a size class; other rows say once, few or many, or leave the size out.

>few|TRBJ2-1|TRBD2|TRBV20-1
CSARGLAGVNEQFF
TGCAGTGCTAGGGGACTAGCGGGAGTCAATGAGCAGTTCTTC
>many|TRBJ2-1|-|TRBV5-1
CASSLANEQFF
TGCGCCAGCAGCTTGGCAAATGAGCAGTTCTTC
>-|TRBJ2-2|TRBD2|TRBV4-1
CASSQGPSGRALTGELFF
TGCGCCAGCAGCCAAGGTCCTAGCGGGAGGGCCCTCACCGGGGAGCTGTTTTTT
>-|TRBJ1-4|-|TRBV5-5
CASSFSPGGEKLFF
TGTGCCAGCAGCTTCAGTCCCGGGGGTGAAAAACTGTTTTTT
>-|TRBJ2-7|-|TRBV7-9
CASSFGEAYEQYF
TGTGCCAGCAGCTTTGGGGAGGCCTACGAGCAGTACTTC
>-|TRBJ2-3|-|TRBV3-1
CASRLGMGTDTQYF
TGTGCCAGCCGGCTAGGGATGGGGACAGATACGCAGTATTTT
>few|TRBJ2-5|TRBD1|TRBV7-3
CASSRDRGSEETQYF
TGTGCCAGCAGCCGGGACAGGGGCTCTGAAGAGACCCAGTACTTC
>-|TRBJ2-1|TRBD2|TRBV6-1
CASSELVMWLAGANGNEQFF
TGTGCCAGCAGTGAATTAGTAATGTGGCTAGCGGGAGCTAACGGGAATGAGCAGTTCTTC
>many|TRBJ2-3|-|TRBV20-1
CSAKIRTDTQYF
TGCAGTGCTAAAATACGCACAGATACGCAGTATTTT
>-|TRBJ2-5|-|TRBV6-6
CASSPFGNQYF
TGTGCCAGCAGCCCCTTTGGGAACCAGTACTTC
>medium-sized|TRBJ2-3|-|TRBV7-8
CASSLAGIPPSTDTQYF
TGTGCCAGCAGCTTAGCAGGAATTCCTCCAAGCACAGATACGCAGTATTTT
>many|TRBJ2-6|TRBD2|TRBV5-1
CASSLKRDSGANVLTF
TGCGCCAGCAGCTTGAAGCGGGACTCTGGGGCCAACGTCCTGACTTTC
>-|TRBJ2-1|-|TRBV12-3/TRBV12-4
CASTRPWVGSSYNEQFF
TGTGCCAGCACCCGCCCTTGGGTCGGTAGCTCCTACAATGAGCAGTTCTTC
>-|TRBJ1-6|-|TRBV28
CASSLRAPLHF
TGTGCCAGCAGCCTAAGGGCACCCCTCCACTTT
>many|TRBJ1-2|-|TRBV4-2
CASSQEEGVYGYTF
TGTGCCAGCAGCCAAGAAGAGGGGGTGTATGGCTACACCTTC
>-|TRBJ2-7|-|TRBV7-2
CASSLAGPGVGEQYF
TGTGCCAGCAGCTTAGCGGGGCCAGGGGTGGGCGAGCAGTACTTC
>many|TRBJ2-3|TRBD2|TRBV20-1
CSATGLAGAADTQYF
TGCAGTGCGACGGGACTAGCGGGCGCCGCAGATACGCAGTATTTT
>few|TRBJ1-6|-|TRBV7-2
CASSLERGINSPLHF
TGTGCCAGCAGCTTAGAAAGGGGGATAAATTCACCCCTCCACTTT
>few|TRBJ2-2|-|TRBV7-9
CASLGGSNTGELFF
TGTGCCAGCTTAGGAGGATCGAACACCGGGGAGCTGTTTTTT
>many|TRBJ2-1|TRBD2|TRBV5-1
CASSLAGGDNEQFF
TGCGCCAGCAGCTTGGCGGGGGGGGACAATGAGCAGTTCTTC
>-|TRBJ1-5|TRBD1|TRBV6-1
CASQQGYQPQHF
TGTGCCAGTCAACAGGGGTATCAGCCCCAGCATTTT
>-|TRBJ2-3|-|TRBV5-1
CASSLGSHQDTQYF
TGCGCCAGCAGCTTAGGCAGCCACCAAGATACGCAGTATTTT
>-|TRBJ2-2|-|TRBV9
CASSRGFDTGELFF
TGTGCCAGCAGCAGGGGGTTCGACACCGGGGAGCTGTTTTTT
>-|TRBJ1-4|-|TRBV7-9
CASSPRWDRNEKLFF
TGTGCCAGCAGCCCTCGTTGGGACCGTAATGAAAAACTGTTTTTT
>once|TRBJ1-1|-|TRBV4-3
CASSRAGNTEAVF
TGCGCCAGCAGCCGGGCCGGGAACACTGAAGCTGTCTTT
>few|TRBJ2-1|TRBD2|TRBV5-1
CASSFGLAAINEQFF
TGCGCCAGCAGCTTTGGACTAGCAGCGATCAATGAGCAGTTCTTC
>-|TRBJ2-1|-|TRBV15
CATSSPWSEQFF
TGTGCCACCAGCTCCCCTTGGAGTGAGCAGTTCTTC
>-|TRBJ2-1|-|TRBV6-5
CASTHGNEQFF
TGTGCCAGCACCCATGGGAATGAGCAGTTCTTC
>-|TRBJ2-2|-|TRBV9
CASSVASTNTGELFF
TGTGCCAGCAGCGTAGCTTCTACTAACACCGGGGAGCTGTTTTTT
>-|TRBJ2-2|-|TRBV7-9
CASSPRTRNTGELFF
TGTGCCAGCAGCCCCAGGACAAGAAACACCGGGGAGCTGTTTTTT
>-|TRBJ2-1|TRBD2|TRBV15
CATGRQSGSAGNEQFF
TGTGCCACCGGCAGGCAAAGCGGGAGCGCGGGCAATGAGCAGTTCTTC
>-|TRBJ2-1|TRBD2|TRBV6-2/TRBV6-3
CASSYETGGVGEQFF
TGTGCCAGCAGTTACGAAACGGGAGGGGTGGGTGAGCAGTTCTTC
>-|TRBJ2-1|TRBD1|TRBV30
CAWSSGQGWNEQFF
TGTGCCTGGAGTTCGGGACAGGGGTGGAATGAGCAGTTCTTC
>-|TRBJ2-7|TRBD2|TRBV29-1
CSVGLAGEVEQYF
TGCAGCGTCGGACTAGCGGGAGAGGTCGAGCAGTACTTC
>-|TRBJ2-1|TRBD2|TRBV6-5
CASSYSGTSGSGFEQFF
TGTGCCAGCAGTTACTCTGGGACTAGCGGGAGCGGATTTGAGCAGTTCTTC
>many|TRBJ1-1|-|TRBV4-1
CASSQDPGLSYEAFF
TGCGCCAGCAGCCAAGACCCGGGACTGAGCTATGAAGCTTTCTTT
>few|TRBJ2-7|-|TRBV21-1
CATRPLMNSYEQYF
TGTGCCACCCGGCCCTTAATGAACTCCTACGAGCAGTACTTC
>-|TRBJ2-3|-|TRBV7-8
CASSLGESSTDTQYF
TGTGCCAGCAGCTTAGGGGAAAGCAGCACAGATACGCAGTATTTT
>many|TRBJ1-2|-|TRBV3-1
CASSQDRFYYGYTF
TGTGCCAGCAGCCAAGACAGATTCTACTATGGCTACACCTTC
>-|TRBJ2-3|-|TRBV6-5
CASRLADTQYF
TGTGCCAGCAGACTAGCAGATACGCAGTATTTT
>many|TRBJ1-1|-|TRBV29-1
CSAIGNTEAFF
TGCAGCGCCATAGGGAACACTGAAGCTTTCTTT
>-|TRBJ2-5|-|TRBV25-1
CASTTRGDRDQETQYF
TGTGCCAGCACCACGCGGGGGGACAGGGACCAAGAGACCCAGTACTTC
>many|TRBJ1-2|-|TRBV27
CASSSVRGGGYTF
TGTGCCAGCAGCTCGGTTAGGGGTGGTGGCTACACCTTC
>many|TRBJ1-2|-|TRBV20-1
CSGLYRDLNYGYTF
TGCAGTGGTCTTTACAGGGACTTGAACTATGGCTACACCTTC
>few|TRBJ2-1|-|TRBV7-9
CASSLQTPAYNEQFF
TGTGCCAGCAGCCTCCAAACCCCAGCGTATAATGAGCAGTTCTTC
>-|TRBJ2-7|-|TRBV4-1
CASSQEGNEQYF
TGCGCCAGCAGCCAAGAGGGGAACGAGCAGTACTTC
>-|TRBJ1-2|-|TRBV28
CASSLIGIGGYTF
TGTGCCAGCAGTTTAATAGGGATCGGTGGCTACACCTTC
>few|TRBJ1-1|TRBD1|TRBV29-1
CSVPGQGSQGNTEAFF
TGCAGCGTTCCGGGACAGGGGAGCCAAGGAAACACTGAAGCTTTCTTT
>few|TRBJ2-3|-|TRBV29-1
CSVELGDTQYF
TGCAGCGTTGAATTGGGGGATACGCAGTATTTT
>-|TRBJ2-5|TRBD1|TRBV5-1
CASQKTGGMETQYF
TGCGCCAGCCAGAAGACAGGGGGCATGGAGACCCAGTACTTC
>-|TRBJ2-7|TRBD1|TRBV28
CASRAVTGGLYERYF
TGTGCCAGCAGGGCGGTTACAGGGGGACTCTACGAGCGGTACTTC
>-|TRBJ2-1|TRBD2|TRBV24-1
CATSDTSGSSSYNEQFF
TGTGCCACCAGTGATACTAGCGGAAGTAGCTCCTACAATGAGCAGTTCTTC
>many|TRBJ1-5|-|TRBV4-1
CASGQLIGWPQHF
TGCGCCAGCGGCCAATTAATAGGGTGGCCCCAGCATTTT
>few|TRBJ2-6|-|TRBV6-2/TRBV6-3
CAGIKGGSGANVLTF
TGTGCCGGCATAAAAGGGGGATCTGGGGCCAACGTCCTAACTTTC
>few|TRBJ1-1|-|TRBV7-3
CASSISQNTEAFF
TGTGCCAGCAGCATTAGTCAGAACACTGAAGCTTTCTTT
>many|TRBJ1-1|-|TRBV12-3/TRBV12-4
CASSQPPMNTEAFF
TGTGCCAGCAGTCAACCCCCAATGAACACTGAAGCTTTCTTT
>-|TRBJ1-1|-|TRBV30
CARWFDTEAFF
TGTGCCAGGTGGTTCGACACTGAAGCTTTCTTT
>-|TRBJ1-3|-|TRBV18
CASSHSSPTSGNTIYF
TGTGCCAGCTCACACTCATCGCCGACCTCTGGAAACACCATATATTTT
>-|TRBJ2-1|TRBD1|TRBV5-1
CASSLGQGSYNEQFF
TGCGCCAGCAGCTTAGGACAGGGCTCCTACAATGAGCAGTTCTTC
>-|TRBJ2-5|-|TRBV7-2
CASSLTRGRETQYF
TGTGCCAGCAGCTTAACCCGGGGGAGGGAGACCCAGTACTTC